Each of the 3 T cell receptor beta chains below was sequenced from the same sample in a study of T cells in Graves' hyperthyroidism and ophthalmopathy (dated by TCRdb to between 2017 and 2020). To prepare the library, multiplex PCR was applied. Sequencing took place on an Illumina HiSeq 2000. Amplification of TCR beta CDR3 regions was carried out from RNA transcripts. The first round of RT-PCR for the TCR CDR3 was performed with the HTBI primer set and the Qiagen OneStep RT-PCR kit. TCRdb reworked the public reads: Q25 trimming with fastp, MiXCR clone assembly, productive beta chains retained. Identical CDR3 proteins give one entry, which carries the most common genes and DNA. Recorded for this sample are fewer than 750,000 distinct CDR3 sequences; about 45% of them occurred a single time. The ten largest account for roughly 7.7% of the sample. The sequenced sample consisted of peripheral blood or thyroid tissue (not recorded which). These receptors were taken from a woman younger than 35 with Graves' hyperthyroidism.

In this sample, this clonotype turned up a few times. Just one base apart from a much larger clone, this may be a read error. V and J are TRBV7-2 and TRBJ1-1, with a weak D call TRBD1 (5 bases). Germline loops: CDR1 SGHTA, CDR2 FQGNSA. This CDR3 comprises 17 residues. CDR3 region: CASSLWSLRTMNTKAFF. The DNA for the CDR3 is TGTGCCAGCAGCTTATGGAGTCTTCGGACAATGAACACTAAAGCTTTCTTT. Based on the CDR3 plus reference TRBV7-2 and TRBJ1-1, the full variable domain is GAGVSQSPSNKVTEKGKDVELRCDPISGHTALYWYRQSLGQGLEFLIYFQGNSAPDKSGLPSDRFSAERTGGSVSTLTIQRTQQEDSAVYLCASSLWSLRTMNTKAFFGQGTRLTVV.

This clonotype was counted ten times or more. The CDR3 nucleotides read TGTGCCAGCAGCCTACGCCCGGTCCCCTCTGGAAACACCATATATTTT. As protein: CASSLRPVPSGNTIYF. The chain links TRBV7-8 to TRBJ1-3, with D hard to call. Germline CDR1 SGHVS, CDR2 FQNEAQ. The V gene lost 5 bases and the J gene lost 0 bases, with 14 bases spanning the gap. There are 16 residues in the CDR3.

This clonotype was counted at least ten times. The V call is TRBV20-1, the J call TRBJ1-1; 9 positions match TRBD1. With 6 bases clipped from V and 7 bases from J, the junction kept 12 bases outside the gene matches. The CDR3 has 14 amino acids. Germline-derived CDR1 and CDR2 are DFQATT and SNEGSKA (reference sequence). CDR3 bases: TGCAGTGCAACCTCGGACAGGGGACGGTATGAAGCTTTCTTT. Translated, it gives CSATSDRGRYEAFF.